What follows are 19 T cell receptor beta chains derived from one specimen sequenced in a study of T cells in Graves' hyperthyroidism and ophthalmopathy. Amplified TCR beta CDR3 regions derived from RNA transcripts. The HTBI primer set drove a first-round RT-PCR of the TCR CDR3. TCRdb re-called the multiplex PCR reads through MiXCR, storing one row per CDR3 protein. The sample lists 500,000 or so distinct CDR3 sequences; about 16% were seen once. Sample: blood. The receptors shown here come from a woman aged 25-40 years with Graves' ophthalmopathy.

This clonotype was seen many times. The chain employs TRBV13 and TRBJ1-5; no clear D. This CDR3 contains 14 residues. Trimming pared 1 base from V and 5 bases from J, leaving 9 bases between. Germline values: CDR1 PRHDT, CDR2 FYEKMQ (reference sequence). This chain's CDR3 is CASSLAASDQPQHF. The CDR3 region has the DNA TGTGCCAGCAGCTTAGCAGCATCCGATCAGCCCCAGCATTTT.

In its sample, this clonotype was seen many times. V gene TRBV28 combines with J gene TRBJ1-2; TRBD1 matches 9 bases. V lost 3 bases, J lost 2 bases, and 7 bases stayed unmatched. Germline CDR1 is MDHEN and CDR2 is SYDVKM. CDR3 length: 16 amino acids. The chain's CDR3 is CASSFPTGGPNYGYTF. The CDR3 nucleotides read TGTGCCAGCAGTTTCCCTACAGGGGGCCCAAACTATGGCTACACCTTC.

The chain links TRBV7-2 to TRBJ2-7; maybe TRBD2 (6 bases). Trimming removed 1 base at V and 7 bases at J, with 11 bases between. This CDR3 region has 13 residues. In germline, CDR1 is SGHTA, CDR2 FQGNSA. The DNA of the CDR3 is TGTGCCAGCAGCTTAGTCGGGAGTGAAGAGCAGTACTTC. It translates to CASSLVGSEEQYF.

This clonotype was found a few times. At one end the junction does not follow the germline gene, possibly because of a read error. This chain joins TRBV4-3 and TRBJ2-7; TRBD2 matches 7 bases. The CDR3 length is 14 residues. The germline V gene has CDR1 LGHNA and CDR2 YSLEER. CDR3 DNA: TGCGCCAGCAGCCAAGAATTGTCCCCGCGGGAGCAATACTTC. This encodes CASSQELSPREQYF.

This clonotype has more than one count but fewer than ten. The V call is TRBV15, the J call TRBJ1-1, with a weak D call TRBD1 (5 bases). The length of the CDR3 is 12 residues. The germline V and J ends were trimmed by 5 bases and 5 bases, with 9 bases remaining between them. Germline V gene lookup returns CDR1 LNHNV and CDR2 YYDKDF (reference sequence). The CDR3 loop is CATSVEGTEAFF. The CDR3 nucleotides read TGTGCCACCAGCGTAGAGGGGACTGAAGCTTTCTTT.

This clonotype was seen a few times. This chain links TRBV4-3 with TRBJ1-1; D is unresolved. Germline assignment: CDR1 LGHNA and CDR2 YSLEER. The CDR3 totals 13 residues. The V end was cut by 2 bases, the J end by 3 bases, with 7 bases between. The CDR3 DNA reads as TGCGCCAGCAGCCAAAATCAGGACACTGAAGCTTTCTTT. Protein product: CASSQNQDTEAFF.

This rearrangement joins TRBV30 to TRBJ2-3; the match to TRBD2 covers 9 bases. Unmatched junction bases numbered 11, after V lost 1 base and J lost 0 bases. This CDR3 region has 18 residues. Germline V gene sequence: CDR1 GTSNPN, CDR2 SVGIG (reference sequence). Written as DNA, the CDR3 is TGTGCCTGGAGTGGATACCAGCGGGGGGCTCCTAGCACAGATACGCAGTATTTT. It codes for CAWSGYQRGAPSTDTQYF.

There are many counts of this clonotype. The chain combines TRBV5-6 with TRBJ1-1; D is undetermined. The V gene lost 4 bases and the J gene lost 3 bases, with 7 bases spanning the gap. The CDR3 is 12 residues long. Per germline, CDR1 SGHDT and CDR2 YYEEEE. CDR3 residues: CASSPRYTEAFF. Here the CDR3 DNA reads TGTGCCAGCAGCCCTCGTTACACTGAAGCTTTCTTT.

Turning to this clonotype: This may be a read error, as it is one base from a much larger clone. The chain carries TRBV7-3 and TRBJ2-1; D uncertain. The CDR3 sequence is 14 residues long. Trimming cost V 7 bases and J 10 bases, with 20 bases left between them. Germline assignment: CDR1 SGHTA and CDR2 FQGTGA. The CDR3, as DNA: TGTGCCAGCACCCCTAGTGTTCTGACCTACGAGCAGTTCTTC. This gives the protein CASTPSVLTYEQFF. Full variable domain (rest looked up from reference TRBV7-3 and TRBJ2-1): GAGVSQTPSNKVTEKGKYVELRCDPISGHTALYWYRQSLGQGPEFLIYFQGTGAADDSGLPNDRFFAVRPEGSVSTLKIQRTERGDSAVYLCASTPSVLTYEQFFGPGTRLTVL.

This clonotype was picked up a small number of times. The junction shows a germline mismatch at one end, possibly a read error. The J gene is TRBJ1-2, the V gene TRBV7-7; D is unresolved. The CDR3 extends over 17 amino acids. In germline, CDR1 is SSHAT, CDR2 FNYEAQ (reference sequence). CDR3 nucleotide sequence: TGTGCTAGCAGCTTAATCTCATATGGGATGCGGAACTATGGCTACACCTTC. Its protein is CASSLISYGMRNYGYTF.

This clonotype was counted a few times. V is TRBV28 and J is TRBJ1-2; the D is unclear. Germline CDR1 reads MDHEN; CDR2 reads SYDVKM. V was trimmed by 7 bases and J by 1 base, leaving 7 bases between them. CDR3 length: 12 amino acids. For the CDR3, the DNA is TGTGCCAGCACGAACTTTAACTATGGCTACACCTTC. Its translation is CASTNFNYGYTF.

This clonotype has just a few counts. CDR3 sequence reads: CASSYRSPGTSPLHF. CDR3 DNA: TGTGCCAGCAGTTACAGAAGTCCAGGGACTTCACCCCTCCACTTT. This chain uses TRBV6-9 with TRBJ1-6, with D possibly matching TRBD1 (5 bases). Trimming cost V 3 bases and J 9 bases, with 15 bases left between them. The CDR3 is 15 residues long. The germline gives CDR1 MNHGY, CDR2 SVAAGI.

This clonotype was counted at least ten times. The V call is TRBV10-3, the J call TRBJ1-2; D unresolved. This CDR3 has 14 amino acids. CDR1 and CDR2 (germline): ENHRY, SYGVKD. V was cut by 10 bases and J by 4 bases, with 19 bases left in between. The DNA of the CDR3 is TGTGCCAACCTCATGGCGGCGGGAAGCTATGGCTACACCTTC. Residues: CANLMAAGSYGYTF.

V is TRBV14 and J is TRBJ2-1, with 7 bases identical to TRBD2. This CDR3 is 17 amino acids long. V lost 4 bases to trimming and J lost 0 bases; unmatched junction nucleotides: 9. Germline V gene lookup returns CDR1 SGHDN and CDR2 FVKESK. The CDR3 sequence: CASSRLAAASSYNEQFF. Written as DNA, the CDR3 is TGTGCCAGCAGCCGCCTAGCGGCGGCGAGCTCCTACAATGAGCAGTTCTTC.

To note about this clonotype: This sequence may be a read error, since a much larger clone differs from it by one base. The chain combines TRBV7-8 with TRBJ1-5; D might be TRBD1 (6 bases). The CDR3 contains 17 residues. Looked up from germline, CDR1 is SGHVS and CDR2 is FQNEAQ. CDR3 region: CTSSLGAASYSNQPQHF. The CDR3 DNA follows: TGTACCAGCAGCTTGGGGGCAGCCTCCTATAGCAATCAGCCCCAGCATTTT.

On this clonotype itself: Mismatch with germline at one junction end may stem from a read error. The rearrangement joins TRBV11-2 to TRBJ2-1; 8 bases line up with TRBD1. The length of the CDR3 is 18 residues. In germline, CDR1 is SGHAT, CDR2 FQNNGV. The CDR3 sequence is CASGLDSLQGGTYNEQFF. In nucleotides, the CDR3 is TGTGCCAGCGGCTTGGACTCCCTACAGGGGGGAACTTACAATGAGCAGTTCTTC.

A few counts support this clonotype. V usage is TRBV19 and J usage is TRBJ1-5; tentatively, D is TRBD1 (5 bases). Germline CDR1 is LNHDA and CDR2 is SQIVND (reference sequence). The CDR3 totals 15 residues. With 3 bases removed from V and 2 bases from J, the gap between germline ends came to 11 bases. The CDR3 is CASSIIGAGNQPQHF. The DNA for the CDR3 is TGTGCCAGTAGTATCATTGGGGCGGGCAATCAGCCCCAGCATTTT.

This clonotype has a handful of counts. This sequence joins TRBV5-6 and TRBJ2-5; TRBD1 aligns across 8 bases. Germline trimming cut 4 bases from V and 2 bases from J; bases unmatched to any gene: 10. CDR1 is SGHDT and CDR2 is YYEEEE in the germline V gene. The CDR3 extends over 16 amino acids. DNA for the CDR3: TGTGCCAGCAGCCCGGACAGGGATGGTATACAAGAGACCCAGTACTTC. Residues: CASSPDRDGIQETQYF.

The CDR3 sequence is CAIAQEGEQFF. DNA for the CDR3: TGTGCCATCGCCCAGGAGGGTGAGCAGTTCTTC. The rearrangement joins TRBV10-3 to TRBJ2-1, with D perhaps matching TRBD2 (6 bases). This CDR3 spans 11 amino acids. Deletions cut 8 bases from V and 9 bases from J, with 11 bases between. Germline CDR1 and CDR2: ENHRY and SYGVKD.